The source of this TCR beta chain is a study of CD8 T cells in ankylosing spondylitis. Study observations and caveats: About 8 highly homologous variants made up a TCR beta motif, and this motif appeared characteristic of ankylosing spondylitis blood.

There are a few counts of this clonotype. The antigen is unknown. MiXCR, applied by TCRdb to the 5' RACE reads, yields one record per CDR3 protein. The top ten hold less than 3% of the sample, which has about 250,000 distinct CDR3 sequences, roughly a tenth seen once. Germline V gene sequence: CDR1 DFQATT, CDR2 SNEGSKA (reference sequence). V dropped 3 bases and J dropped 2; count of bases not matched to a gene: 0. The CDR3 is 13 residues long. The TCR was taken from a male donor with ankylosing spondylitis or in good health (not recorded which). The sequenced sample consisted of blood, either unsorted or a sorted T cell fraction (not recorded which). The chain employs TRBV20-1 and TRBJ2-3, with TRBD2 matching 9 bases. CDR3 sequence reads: CSARGLATDTQYF. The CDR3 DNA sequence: TGCAGTGCTAGGGGACTAGCCACAGATACGCAGTATTTT.